The source of this T cell receptor (beta chain) is a study of blood T cell repertoires in COVID-19. Overall study context: The samples span acute and convalescent COVID-19 from the United States, Italy and Spain. Sources were T cells, B-cell-depleted T cells, or PBMCs; the material itself was cDNA or gDNA.

Germline V gene data show CDR1 as MNHEY and CDR2 as SVGEGT. The V gene lost 0 bases and the J gene lost 0 bases, with 26 bases spanning the gap. This CDR3 spans 21 amino acids. Repertoires were generated with immunoSEQ multiplex PCR, while TCRdb's copy carries only in-frame clones and drops some. The sample has approximately 250,000 clones; approximately 88% are singletons. Sample: PBMCs or T cells enriched from blood (not recorded which). V usage is TRBV6-2 or TRBV6-3 and J usage is TRBJ1-1; D not certain. This sequence was found in a woman aged 40 to 49 with acute COVID-19. The CDR3 sequence: CASSYSEWSTVGGRMNTEAFF. For the CDR3, the DNA is TGTGCCAGCAGTTACTCGGAATGGTCAACGGTTGGCGGGAGAATGAACACTGAAGCTTTCTTT.